This entry concerns a single TCR beta chain. This entry belongs to a study of blood T cell repertoires in COVID-19. At the level of the study: Samples of COVID-19 (acute and convalescent) were obtained from the United States, Italy and Spain. T cells, B-cell-depleted T cells, or PBMCs provided the cDNA or gDNA that served as material.

Per the original data handling: Estimated nucleated cell counts came from reference gene primer amplification. The method was immunoSEQ multiplex PCR; TCRdb's version includes in-frame clones alone and lacks a portion of them. V and J calls and clone size are as listed in that table; D and trimming were resolved from the DNA. This table holds about 210,000 clones, roughly 86% found once. The CDR3 consists of 12 residues. The germline V gene has CDR1 WNHNN and CDR2 SYGVQD (reference sequence). This sequence originates from a woman in her 50s with active or convalescent COVID-19. Specimen: peripheral blood. V and J are TRBV10-1 and TRBJ2-1; D is unresolved. The CDR3 loop is CAVPSVNNEQFF. Written as DNA, the CDR3 is TGCGCAGTACCCTCGGTAAACAATGAGCAGTTCTTC.